These 13 T cell receptor beta chains share one sample of origin, sequenced in a study of shared clonotypes between healthy human individuals. Profiling relied on immunoSEQ multiplex PCR, and the TCRdb table lists in-frame clones only, not all of them. Of more than 90,000 clones in the sample, under 80% were seen once. Sequencing was done on a sample of memory CD8+ T cells sorted from blood. Sample subset: CD45RO+ cells pooled with CCR7-negative TemRA cells. All receptors derive from a man aged 30 to 45 in good health.

The CDR3 sequence is CASSIGGGWSYGYTF. The DNA for the CDR3 is TGTGCCAGTAGTATTGGTGGGGGCTGGAGCTATGGCTACACCTTC. This chain connects TRBV19 to TRBJ1-2; D perhaps matches TRBD1 (6 bases). The CDR3 contains 15 residues. V shed 3 bases and J shed 4 bases, with 15 bases lying between them. Germline CDR1 and CDR2: LNHDA and SQIVND (reference sequence).

This clone was seen once. The V call is TRBV27, the J call TRBJ2-1, with TRBD2 as a possible D gene (6 bases). Germline V gene data show CDR1 as MNHEY and CDR2 as SMNVEV (reference sequence). This CDR3 region has 14 residues. V was clipped by 4 bases and J by 6 bases, with 13 bases between them. The CDR3 sequence is CASSSPGRSNEQFF. The CDR3 DNA is TGTGCCAGCAGTTCTCCCGGGAGATCCAATGAGCAGTTCTTC.

The chain carries TRBV5-4 and TRBJ2-2, with TRBD2 matching 7 bases. The CDR3 contains 14 residues. V lost 0 bases to trimming and J lost 8 bases; unmatched junction nucleotides: 4. Germline CDR1 SGHNT, CDR2 YYREEE (reference sequence). The CDR3 protein is CASSLDGRRGELFF. The CDR3 DNA reads TGTGCCAGCAGCTTGGACGGGAGGAGGGGGGAGCTGTTTTTT. Full variable domain (rest looked up from reference TRBV5-4 and TRBJ2-2): ETGVTQSPTHLIKTRGQQVTLRCSSQSGHNTVSWYQQALGQGPQFIFQYYREEENGRGNFPPRFSGLQFPNYSSELNVNALELDDSALYLCASSLDGRRGELFFGEGSRLTVL.

This chain uses TRBV7-8 with TRBJ2-5; no firm D call. This CDR3 spans 13 amino acids. Trimming removed 5 bases from V and 1 base from J, with 8 bases in between. The germline V gene encodes CDR1 SGHVS and CDR2 FQNEAQ. CDR3 region: CASSLVGQETQYF. In DNA, the CDR3 is TGTGCCAGCAGCCTAGTGGGCCAAGAGACCCAGTACTTC.

This clone came up a few times. The chain combines TRBV2 with TRBJ2-2; D is uncertain. Germline lookup yields CDR1 SNHLY and CDR2 FYNNEI. This CDR3 is built from 14 residues. The germline V and J ends were trimmed by 2 bases and 2 bases, with 6 bases remaining between them. CDR3 coding DNA: TGTGCCAGCAGTGAAAGCTCAAACACCGGGGAGCTGTTTTTT. Protein product: CASSESSNTGELFF.

The chain is built from TRBV5-1 and TRBJ1-2, with D possibly being TRBD1 (6 bases). From germline, CDR1 is SGHRS and CDR2 YFSETQ. Trimming took off 4 bases at V and 0 bases at J, with 19 bases between the two ends. The CDR3 is made up of 17 amino acids. Here the CDR3 reads CASSVIGGRGANYGYTF. DNA for the CDR3: TGCGCCAGCAGCGTCATCGGGGGGCGCGGTGCTAACTATGGCTACACCTTC. Using reference TRBV5-1 and TRBJ1-2 for the parts outside the CDR3, the full variable domain is KAGVTQTPRYLIKTRGQQVTLSCSPISGHRSVSWYQQTPGQGLQFLFEYFSETQRNKGNFPGRFSGRQFSNSRSEMNVSTLELGDSALYLCASSVIGGRGANYGYTFGSGTRLTVV.

The chain employs TRBV27 and TRBJ1-3; D is undetermined. The CDR3 extends over 15 amino acids. Looked up from germline, CDR1 is MNHEY and CDR2 is SMNVEV (reference sequence). V was cut by 2 bases and J by 0 bases, with 8 bases left in between. This CDR3 reads CASSLAWSSGNTIYF. As DNA, the CDR3 is TGTGCCAGCAGTTTAGCATGGAGCTCTGGAAACACCATATATTTT.

CDR3 bases: TGTGCCAGCAGCCGGGACACCGGACAGAATGGCTACACCTTC. Its protein product is CASSRDTGQNGYTF. The chain recombines TRBV4-2 with TRBJ1-2; the D gene is possibly TRBD1 (6 bases). Deletions cut 4 bases from V and 6 bases from J, with 15 bases between. Per the germline V gene, CDR1 is LGHNA and CDR2 is YNFKEQ. The CDR3 length is 14 residues.

J is TRBJ2-5 and V is TRBV6-5; possible D gene TRBD2, 6 bases. The ends were cut back, 2 bases at V and 1 base at J, with 14 bases in the middle. Germline V lookup: CDR1 MNHEY, CDR2 SVGAGI. This CDR3 spans 16 amino acids. CDR3 coding DNA: TGTGCCAGCAGTTACGTTCCCGTGGGGGGCCAAGAGACCCAGTACTTC. Residues: CASSYVPVGGQETQYF.

A remark on this clone: The same CDR3 is also encoded by other DNA sequences in this sample. The V call is TRBV19, the J call TRBJ2-7; D gene uncertain. Germline CDR1 LNHDA, CDR2 SQIVND (reference sequence). V was trimmed by 3 bases and J by 0 bases, leaving 9 bases between them. This CDR3 spans 14 amino acids. The CDR3 nucleotides read TGTGCCAGTAGTATCTGGGGAAGCTCCTACGAGCAGTACTTC. It specifies CASSIWGSSYEQYF.

The rearrangement links TRBV29-1 to TRBJ2-5, with 9 bases aligning to TRBD2. The end of the DNA fits TRBJ2-7 better, so the J call may be wrong. The CDR3 length is 14 residues. Germline loops: CDR1 SQVTM, CDR2 ANQGSEA. As DNA, the CDR3 is TGCAGCGGGGGGGGTCTAGCGGGATCCAACGAGCAGTACTTC. Translation: CSGGGLAGSNEQYF.

The chain uses TRBV5-6 and TRBJ1-1, with no clear D. This CDR3 has 13 residues. The germline V gene has CDR1 SGHDT and CDR2 YYEEEE. The germline V and J ends were trimmed by 3 bases and 0 bases, with 6 bases remaining between them. The CDR3 nucleotides are TGTGCCAGCAGCTATAGGGTGAACACTGAAGCTTTCTTT. Amino acids: CASSYRVNTEAFF.

V is TRBV6-5 and J is TRBJ2-2, with D unclear. The germline V gene encodes CDR1 MNHEY and CDR2 SVGAGI. This CDR3 has 12 residues. The V gene lost 10 bases and the J gene lost 6 bases, with 12 bases spanning the gap. The CDR3, as DNA: TGTGCCACTTCTCGGGCCTCCGGGGAGCTGTTTTTT. This gives the protein CATSRASGELFF.